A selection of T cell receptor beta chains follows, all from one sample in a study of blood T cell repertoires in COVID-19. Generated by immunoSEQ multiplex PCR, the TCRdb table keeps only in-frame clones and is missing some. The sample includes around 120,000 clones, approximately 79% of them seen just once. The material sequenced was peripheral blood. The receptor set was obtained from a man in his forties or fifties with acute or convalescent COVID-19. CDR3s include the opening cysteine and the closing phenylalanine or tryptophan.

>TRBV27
CASSLSNLLETQYF
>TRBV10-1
CASSEVRLGSYNSPLHF
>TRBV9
CASSGQWAGGSFGETQYF
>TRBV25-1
CASSPSGQGSGNTIYF
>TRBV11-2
CASSSFRDSKYYEQYF
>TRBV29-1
CSVEYSMNTEAFF
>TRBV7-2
CASSPITGLAPDTQYF
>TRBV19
CASSISQANTEAFF
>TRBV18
CASSPGGAGELFF
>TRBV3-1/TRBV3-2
CASRQAYEQYF
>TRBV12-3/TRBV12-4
CASSLGERRGYTF
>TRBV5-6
CASSLAHTRRSSGNTIYF
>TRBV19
CASSMQGAWYGYTF
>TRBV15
CATSRGSGGTNEQFF
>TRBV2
CASSLSGTSNSPLHF
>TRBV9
CASSASTGEGTGANVLTF
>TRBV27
CASSSGQPPLEKLFF
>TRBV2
CASRSGTGEKLFF